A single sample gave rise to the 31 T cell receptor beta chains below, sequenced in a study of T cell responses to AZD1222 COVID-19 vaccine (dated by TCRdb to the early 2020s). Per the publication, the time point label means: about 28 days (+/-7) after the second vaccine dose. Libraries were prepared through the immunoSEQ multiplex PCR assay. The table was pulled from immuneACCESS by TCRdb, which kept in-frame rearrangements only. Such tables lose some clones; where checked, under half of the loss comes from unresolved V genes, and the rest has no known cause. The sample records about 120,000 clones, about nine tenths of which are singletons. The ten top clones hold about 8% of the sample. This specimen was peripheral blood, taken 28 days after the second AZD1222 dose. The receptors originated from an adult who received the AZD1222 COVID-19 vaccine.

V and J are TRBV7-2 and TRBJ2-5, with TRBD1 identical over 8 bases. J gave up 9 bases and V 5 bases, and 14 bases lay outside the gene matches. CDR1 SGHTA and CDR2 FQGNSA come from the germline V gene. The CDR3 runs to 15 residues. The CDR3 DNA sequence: TGTGCCAGCAGCCCGGACAGGGCGCCGCCAGGGGCCCAGTACTTC. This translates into CASSPDRAPPGAQYF.

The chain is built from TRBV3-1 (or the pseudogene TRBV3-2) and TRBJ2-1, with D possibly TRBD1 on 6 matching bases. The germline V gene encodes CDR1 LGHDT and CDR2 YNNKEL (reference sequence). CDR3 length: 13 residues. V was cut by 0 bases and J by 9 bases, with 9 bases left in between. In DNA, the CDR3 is TGTGCCAGCAGCCAAGAAGGGGGAAGTGAGCAGTTCTTC. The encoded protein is CASSQEGGSEQFF.

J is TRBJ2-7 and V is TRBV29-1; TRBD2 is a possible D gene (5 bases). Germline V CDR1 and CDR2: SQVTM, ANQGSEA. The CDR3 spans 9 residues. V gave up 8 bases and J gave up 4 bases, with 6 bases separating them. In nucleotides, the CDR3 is TGCAGCAGGACTTACGAGCAGTACTTC. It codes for CSRTYEQYF.

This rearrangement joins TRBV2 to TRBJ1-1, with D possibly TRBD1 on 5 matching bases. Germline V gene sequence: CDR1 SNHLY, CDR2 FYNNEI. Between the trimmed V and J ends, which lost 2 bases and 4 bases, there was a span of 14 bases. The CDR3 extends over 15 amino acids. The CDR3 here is CASSESGQRTTEAFF. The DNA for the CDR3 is TGTGCCAGCAGTGAATCCGGACAACGGACCACTGAAGCTTTCTTT.

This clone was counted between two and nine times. The CDR3 loop reads CASSRDRGIPLGPQHF. The CDR3 DNA sequence: TGTGCCAGCAGCCGTGACAGGGGAATCCCCCTGGGGCCCCAGCATTTT. The chain couples TRBV28 to TRBJ1-5; TRBD1 aligns across 8 bases. Germline assignment: CDR1 MDHEN and CDR2 SYDVKM. V dropped 6 bases and J dropped 9; count of bases not matched to a gene: 16. This CDR3 region has 16 residues.

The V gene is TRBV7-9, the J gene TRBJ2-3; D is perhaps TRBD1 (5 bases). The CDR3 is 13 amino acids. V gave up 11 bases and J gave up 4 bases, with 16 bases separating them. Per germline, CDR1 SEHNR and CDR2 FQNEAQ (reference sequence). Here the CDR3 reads CALVPGPADTQYF. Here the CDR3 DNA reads TGTGCCCTCGTCCCAGGGCCCGCAGATACGCAGTATTTT.

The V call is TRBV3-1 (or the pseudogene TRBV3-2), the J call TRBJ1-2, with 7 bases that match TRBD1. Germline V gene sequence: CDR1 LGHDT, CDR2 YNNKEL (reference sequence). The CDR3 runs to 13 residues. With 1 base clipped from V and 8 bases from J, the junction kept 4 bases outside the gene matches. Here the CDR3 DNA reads TGTGCCAGCAGCCAAGGGACAGGCACCGGCTACACCTTC. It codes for CASSQGTGTGYTF.

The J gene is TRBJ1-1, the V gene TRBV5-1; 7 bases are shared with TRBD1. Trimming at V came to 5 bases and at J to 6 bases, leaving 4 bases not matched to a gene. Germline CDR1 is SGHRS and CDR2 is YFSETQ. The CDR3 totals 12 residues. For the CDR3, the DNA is TGCGCCAGCAGGAGGGACAGTGCTGAAGCTTTCTTT. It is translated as CASRRDSAEAFF.

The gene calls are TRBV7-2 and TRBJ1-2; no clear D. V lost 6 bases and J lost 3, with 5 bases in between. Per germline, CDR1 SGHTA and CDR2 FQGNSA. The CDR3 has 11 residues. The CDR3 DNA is TGTGCCAGCAGTTCCTACTATGGCTACACCTTC. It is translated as CASSSYYGYTF.

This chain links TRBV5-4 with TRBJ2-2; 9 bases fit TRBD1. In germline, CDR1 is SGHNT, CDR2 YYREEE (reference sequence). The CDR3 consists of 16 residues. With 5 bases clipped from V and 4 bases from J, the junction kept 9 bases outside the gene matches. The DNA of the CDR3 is TGTGCCAGCAGTATCGGACAGGGGAGGACCACCGGGGAGCTGTTTTTT. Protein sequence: CASSIGQGRTTGELFF.

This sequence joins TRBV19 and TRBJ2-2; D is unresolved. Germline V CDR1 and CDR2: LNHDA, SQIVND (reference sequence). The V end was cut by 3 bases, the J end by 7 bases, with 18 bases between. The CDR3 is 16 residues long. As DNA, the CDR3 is TGTGCCAGTAGTATCATCGAGTCAGGCAGAGGCGGGGAGCTGTTTTTT. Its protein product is CASSIIESGRGGELFF.

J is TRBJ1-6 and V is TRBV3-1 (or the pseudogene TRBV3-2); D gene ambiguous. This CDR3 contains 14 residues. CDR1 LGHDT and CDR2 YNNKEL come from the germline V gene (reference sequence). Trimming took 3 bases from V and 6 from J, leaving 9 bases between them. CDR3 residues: CASSQTSINSPLHF. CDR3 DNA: TGTGCCAGCAGCCAGACATCGATTAATTCACCCCTCCACTTT.

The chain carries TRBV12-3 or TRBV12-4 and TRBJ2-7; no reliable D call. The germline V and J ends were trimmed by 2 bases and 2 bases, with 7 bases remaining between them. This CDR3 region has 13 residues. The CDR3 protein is CASSLHNTYEQYF. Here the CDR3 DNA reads TGTGCCAGCAGTTTACACAATACCTACGAGCAGTACTTC.

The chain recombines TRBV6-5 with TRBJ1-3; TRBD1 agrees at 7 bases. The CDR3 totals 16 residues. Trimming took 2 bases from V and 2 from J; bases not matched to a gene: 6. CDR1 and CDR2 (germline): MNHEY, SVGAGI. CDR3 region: CASSYTRGPAGNTIYF. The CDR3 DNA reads TGTGCCAGCAGTTACACGAGGGGGCCGGCTGGAAACACCATATATTTT.

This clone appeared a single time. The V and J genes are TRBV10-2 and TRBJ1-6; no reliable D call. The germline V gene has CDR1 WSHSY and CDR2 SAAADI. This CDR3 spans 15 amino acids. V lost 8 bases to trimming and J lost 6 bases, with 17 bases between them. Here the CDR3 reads CASALMEPGNSPLHF. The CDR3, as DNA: TGCGCCAGCGCATTGATGGAACCGGGTAATTCACCCCTCCACTTT.

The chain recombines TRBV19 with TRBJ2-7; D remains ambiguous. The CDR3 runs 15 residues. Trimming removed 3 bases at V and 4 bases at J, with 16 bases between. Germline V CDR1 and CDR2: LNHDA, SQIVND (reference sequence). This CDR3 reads CASSIYGLPPYEQYF. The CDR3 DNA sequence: TGTGCCAGTAGTATTTATGGCTTGCCCCCATACGAGCAGTACTTC.

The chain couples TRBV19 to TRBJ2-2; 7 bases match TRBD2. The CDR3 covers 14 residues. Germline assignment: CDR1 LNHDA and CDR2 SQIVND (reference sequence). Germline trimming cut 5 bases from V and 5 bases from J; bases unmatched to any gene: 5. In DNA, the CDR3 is TGTGCCAGTAGTTTGATTAGCGGGACCGGGGAGCTGTTTTTT. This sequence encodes CASSLISGTGELFF.

The CDR3 DNA follows: TGTGCCAGCAGCCAAGACCGTGGGACTGAAGCTTTCTTT. Translating gives CASSQDRGTEAFF. This chain links TRBV3-1 (or the pseudogene TRBV3-2) with TRBJ1-1; D gene uncertain. This CDR3 contains 13 residues. Trimming pared 0 bases from V and 5 bases from J, leaving 7 bases between. Germline CDR1 reads LGHDT; CDR2 reads YNNKEL (reference sequence).

DNA for the CDR3: TGTGCCAGCAGTCCGAACCGGAGGGGGTACATTCAGTACTTC. It is translated as CASSPNRRGYIQYF. The V gene is TRBV27, the J gene TRBJ2-4, with D tentatively TRBD1 or TRBD2 (6 bases each). Germline CDR1 is MNHEY and CDR2 is SMNVEV (reference sequence). The CDR3 extends over 14 amino acids. V lost 5 bases and J lost 8, with 16 bases in between.

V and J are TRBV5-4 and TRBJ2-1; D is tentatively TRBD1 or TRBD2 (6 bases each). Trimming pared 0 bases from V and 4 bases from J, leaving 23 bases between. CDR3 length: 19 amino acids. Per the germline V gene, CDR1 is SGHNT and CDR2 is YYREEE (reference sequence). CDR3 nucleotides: TGTGCCAGCAGCTTGGTTCGGGGGACAATACTGGGTGGATACAATGAGCAGTTCTTC. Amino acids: CASSLVRGTILGGYNEQFF.

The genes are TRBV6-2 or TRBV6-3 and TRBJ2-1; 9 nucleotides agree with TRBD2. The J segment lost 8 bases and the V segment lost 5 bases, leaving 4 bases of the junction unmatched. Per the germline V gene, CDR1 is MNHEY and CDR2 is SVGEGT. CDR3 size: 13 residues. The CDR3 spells CASSLAGSHEQFF. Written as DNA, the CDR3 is TGTGCCAGCAGTCTAGCGGGGTCCCATGAGCAGTTCTTC.

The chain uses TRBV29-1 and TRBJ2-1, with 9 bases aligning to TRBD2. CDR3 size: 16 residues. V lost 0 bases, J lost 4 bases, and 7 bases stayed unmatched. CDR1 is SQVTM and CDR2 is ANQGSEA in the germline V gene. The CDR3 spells CSVEDHRGRGYNEQFF. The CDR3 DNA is TGCAGCGTTGAAGATCACCGCGGGAGGGGTTACAATGAGCAGTTCTTC.

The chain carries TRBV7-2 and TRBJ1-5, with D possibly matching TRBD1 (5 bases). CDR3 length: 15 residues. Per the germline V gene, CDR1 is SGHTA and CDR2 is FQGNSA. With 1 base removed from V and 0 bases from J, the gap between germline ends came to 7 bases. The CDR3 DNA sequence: TGTGCCAGCAGCTTAGGACAGACTAGCAATCAGCCCCAGCATTTT. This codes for CASSLGQTSNQPQHF.

The CDR3 protein is CSASLNGEKLFF. In nucleotides, the CDR3 is TGCAGTGCCAGTTTAAATGGGGAAAAACTGTTTTTT. This sequence joins TRBV20-1 and TRBJ1-4; D is unresolved. The CDR3 spans 12 residues. Deletions cut 6 bases from V and 8 bases from J, with 13 bases between. CDR1 and CDR2 from the germline V gene are DFQATT and SNEGSKA (reference sequence).

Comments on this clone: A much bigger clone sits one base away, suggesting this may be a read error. DNA for the CDR3: TGTGCCAGCCAACGAGAGAACACCAGGGAGCTGTTTTTT. Translating gives CASQRENTRELFF. The chain combines TRBV9 with TRBJ2-2; D is ambiguous. The length of the CDR3 is 13 residues. The V gene's germline CDR1 is SGDLS and CDR2 YYNGEE. The full variable domain, its missing parts supplied by reference TRBV9 and TRBJ2-2, is DSGVTQTPKHLITATGQRVTLRCSPRSGDLSVYWYQQSLDQGLQFLIQYYNGEERAKGNILERFSAQQFPDLHSELNLSSLELGDSALYFCASQRENTRELFFGEGSRLTVL.

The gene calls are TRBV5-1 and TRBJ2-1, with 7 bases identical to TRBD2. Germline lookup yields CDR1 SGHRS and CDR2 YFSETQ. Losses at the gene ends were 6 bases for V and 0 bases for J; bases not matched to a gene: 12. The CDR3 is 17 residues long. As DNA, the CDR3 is TGCGCCAGCAAGCTTGGGGAGGGACCGAGCTCCTACAATGAGCAGTTCTTC. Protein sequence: CASKLGEGPSSYNEQFF. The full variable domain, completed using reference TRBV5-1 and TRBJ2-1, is KAGVTQTPRYLIKTRGQQVTLSCSPISGHRSVSWYQQTPGQGLQFLFEYFSETQRNKGNFPGRFSGRQFSNSRSEMNVSTLELGDSALYLCASKLGEGPSSYNEQFFGPGTRLTVL.

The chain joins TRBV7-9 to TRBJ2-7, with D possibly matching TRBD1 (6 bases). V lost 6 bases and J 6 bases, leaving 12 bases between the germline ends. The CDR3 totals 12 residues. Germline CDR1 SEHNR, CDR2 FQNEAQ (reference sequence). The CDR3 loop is CASSHGQSEQYF. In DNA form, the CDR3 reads TGTGCCAGCAGTCACGGACAGTCCGAGCAGTACTTC.

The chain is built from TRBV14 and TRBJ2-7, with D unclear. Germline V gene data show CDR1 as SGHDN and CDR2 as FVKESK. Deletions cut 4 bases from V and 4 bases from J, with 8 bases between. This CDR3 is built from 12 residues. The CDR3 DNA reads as TGTGCCAGCAGCCTCGGATTGTACGAGCAGTACTTC. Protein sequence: CASSLGLYEQYF. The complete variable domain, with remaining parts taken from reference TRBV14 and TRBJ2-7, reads EAGVTQFPSHSVIEKGQTVTLRCDPISGHDNLYWYRRVMGKEIKFLLHFVKESKQDESGMPNNRFLAERTGGTYSTLKVQPAELEDSGVYFCASSLGLYEQYFGPGTRLTVT.

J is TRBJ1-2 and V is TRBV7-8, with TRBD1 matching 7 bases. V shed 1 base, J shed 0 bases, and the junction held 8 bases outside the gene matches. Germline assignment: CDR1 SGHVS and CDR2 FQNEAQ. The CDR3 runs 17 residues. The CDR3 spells CASSLVGTVIANYGYTF. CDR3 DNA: TGTGCCAGCAGCTTAGTCGGGACAGTGATAGCTAACTATGGCTACACCTTC.

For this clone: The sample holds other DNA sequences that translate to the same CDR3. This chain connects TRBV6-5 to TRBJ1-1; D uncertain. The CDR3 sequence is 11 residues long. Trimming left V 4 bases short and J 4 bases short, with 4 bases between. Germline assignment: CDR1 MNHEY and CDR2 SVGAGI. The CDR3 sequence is CASSSFTEAFF. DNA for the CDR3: TGTGCCAGCAGTTCTTTCACTGAAGCTTTCTTT.

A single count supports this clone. CDR3 residues: CASSPQGFDEKLFF. The CDR3 bases are TGCGCCAGCAGCCCCCAGGGATTCGATGAAAAACTGTTTTTT. The J gene is TRBJ1-4, the V gene TRBV5-1; TRBD1 might be the D (5 bases). V lost 4 bases to trimming and J lost 6 bases, with 13 bases between them. The CDR3 contains 14 residues. Per germline, CDR1 SGHRS and CDR2 YFSETQ.